These T cell receptor beta chains were read from a single sample in a study of neurological immune-mediated disorders. Via MiXCR, TCRdb re-called the 5' RACE reads, giving one row per CDR3 protein. Counted here are about 51,000 distinct CDR3 sequences, roughly 15% occurring once; the ten biggest clones make up roughly 4.5%. Sequenced input: PBMCs. The source is a man aged 55-75 years in good health. CDR3s include the opening cysteine and the closing phenylalanine or tryptophan. A D gene is named only where the DNA matches it firmly. Part of the rows lack a size; the others show once, few, many or a class for expanded clones.

d_call,cdr3_length,j_call,clone_size,v_call,cdr3_nt,cdr3_aa
.,15,TRBJ2-1,.,TRBV6-5,TGTGCCAGCAGCCGAACCTCGGGACATTACAATGAGCAGTTCTTC,CASSRTSGHYNEQFF
.,13,TRBJ2-3,many,TRBV20-1,TGCAGTGCTTTCGGACAGAAACAAGATACGCAGTATTTT,CSAFGQKQDTQYF
.,14,TRBJ2-1,many,TRBV27,TGTGCCAGCAGATTCCGGGACACTTACAATGAGCAGTTCTTC,CASRFRDTYNEQFF
TRBD2,16,TRBJ2-3,many,TRBV4-3,TGCGCCAGCAGCCAAGAAGCGGCGGGAGGGTACGGGACGCAGTATTTT,CASSQEAAGGYGTQYF
.,13,TRBJ1-6,many,TRBV7-2,TGTGCCAGCAGCCCTAGGGGTAATTCACCCCTCCACTTT,CASSPRGNSPLHF
.,15,TRBJ2-2,many,TRBV5-1,TGCGCCAGCAGCTTGACAGGGAGGAACACCGGGGAGCTGTTTTTT,CASSLTGRNTGELFF
.,14,TRBJ1-3,many,TRBV7-9,TGTGCCAGCAGCCAATCCCACCCTGGAAACACCATATATTTT,CASSQSHPGNTIYF
.,15,TRBJ1-3,many,TRBV6-5,TGTGCCAGCAGTTACTCATCAGGGGTGATAAACACCATATATTTT,CASSYSSGVINTIYF
.,11,TRBJ1-1,.,TRBV20-1,TGCAGTGCCCAGGCCTGGCCTGAAGCTTTCTTT,CSAQAWPEAFF
.,13,TRBJ2-1,many,TRBV7-2,TGTGCCAGCAGCTTTGGACAGTACAATGAGCAGTTCTTC,CASSFGQYNEQFF
.,14,TRBJ2-3,.,TRBV5-1,TGCGCCAGCAGCTTGGACAGAAGCACAGATACGCAGTATTTT,CASSLDRSTDTQYF
.,13,TRBJ2-5,.,TRBV9,TGTGCCACCACCAGGGGGGTCGAGGAGACCCAGTACTTC,CATTRGVEETQYF
.,15,TRBJ2-7,many,TRBV12-3/TRBV12-4,TGTGCCAGCAGTTATACAGGGAAAAGGCCCTACGAGCAGTACTTC,CASSYTGKRPYEQYF
TRBD2,14,TRBJ2-4,.,TRBV2,TGTGCCAGCCTTCTCCCTAGCGGGAAAAACATTCAGTACTTC,CASLLPSGKNIQYF
.,13,TRBJ1-1,.,TRBV19,TGTGCCACCAGGCGCGGCAGGGGAACTGAAGCTTTCTTT,CATRRGRGTEAFF
.,12,TRBJ2-7,many,TRBV5-6,TGTGCCAGCAGCTTGGTCAAGCGCGAGCAGTACTTC,CASSLVKREQYF
.,14,TRBJ1-2,many,TRBV24-1,TGTGCCACCAGTCCGGACGGAGCTAACTATGGCTACACCTTC,CATSPDGANYGYTF
.,13,TRBJ2-1,many,TRBV12-5,TGTGCTAGTGGTTCGGGGAGCATGTATGAGCAGTTCTTC,CASGSGSMYEQFF
.,14,TRBJ2-1,many,TRBV20-1,TGCAGTGCTAGTCTCAGGCGGGGTTACAATGAGCAGTTCTTC,CSASLRRGYNEQFF
TRBD2,14,TRBJ2-1,many,TRBV7-2,TGTGCCAGCAGCCCGGGACTAGCGTACAATGAGCAGTTCTTC,CASSPGLAYNEQFF
TRBD1,15,TRBJ2-3,.,TRBV28,TGTGCCAGCAGCCGTGCCGGGACAGGGTCAGATACGCAGTATTTT,CASSRAGTGSDTQYF
TRBD2,15,TRBJ2-3,many,TRBV20-1,TGCAGTGCTAGCGATAGCGGGATCGGCACAGATACGCAGTATTTT,CSASDSGIGTDTQYF
.,13,TRBJ2-2,many,TRBV7-6,TGTGCCAGCACTTACTCCATTACCGGGGAGCTGTTTTTT,CASTYSITGELFF
TRBD2,15,TRBJ2-1,many,TRBV14,TGTGCCAGCAACCCGACTAGCGGGAGATACAATGAGCAGTTCTTC,CASNPTSGRYNEQFF
TRBD2,15,TRBJ2-1,many,TRBV12-3/TRBV12-4,TGTGCCAGCAGTACCGGGACTAGCGGGAGGGGTGAGCAGTTCTTC,CASSTGTSGRGEQFF
TRBD1,14,TRBJ2-5,many,TRBV5-1,TGCGCCAGCAGCCCGACGACAGGGGGGGAGACCCAGTACTTC,CASSPTTGGETQYF
.,14,TRBJ2-2,many,TRBV18,TGTGCCAGCTCACTTGGACGGCGCACCGGGGAGCTGTTTTTT,CASSLGRRTGELFF
TRBD2,18,TRBJ2-4,many,TRBV5-1,TGCGCCAGCAGCTCTGTCCCTAATCCGACTAGCCGAAAAAACATTCAGTACTTC,CASSSVPNPTSRKNIQYF
TRBD2,18,TRBJ2-3,many,TRBV20-1,TGCAGTGCCTCCGGCAGGGTATTGGCGGGAGGAAGCACAGATACGCAGTATTTT,CSASGRVLAGGSTDTQYF
.,14,TRBJ1-1,.,TRBV5-1,TGCGCCAGCAGCTTGGGACTTTTGAACACTGAAGCTTTCTTT,CASSLGLLNTEAFF
.,13,TRBJ2-1,many,TRBV7-2,TGTGCCAGCAGGGAAGGTTCCTACAATGAGCAGTTCTTC,CASREGSYNEQFF
.,17,TRBJ1-1,many,TRBV7-9,TGTGCCAGCAGCAGAATTTTCCGGGATCACCTGAACACTGAAGCTTTCTTT,CASSRIFRDHLNTEAFF
TRBD2,13,TRBJ2-7,many,TRBV12-3/TRBV12-4,TGTGCCAGCAGTGGGGGGACTAGCGGGAGTCCGTACTTC,CASSGGTSGSPYF
TRBD2,16,TRBJ2-1,.,TRBV7-2,TGTGCCAGCAGCCCGAGAACTAGCGGGAGACACAATGAGCAGTTCTTC,CASSPRTSGRHNEQFF
TRBD1,14,TRBJ2-7,many,TRBV7-6,TGTGCCAGCAGCTCCTTTGACAGGGGCGGAGAGCAGTACTTC,CASSSFDRGGEQYF
.,14,TRBJ1-5,many,TRBV7-2,TGTGCCAGCAGCTTACGGCAGGGGTCTCAGCCCCAGCATTTT,CASSLRQGSQPQHF
TRBD2,16,TRBJ2-2,many,TRBV12-3/TRBV12-4,TGTGCCAGCAGCCTAGGGACTAGCGGGAACACCGGGGAGCTGTTTTTT,CASSLGTSGNTGELFF
TRBD2,19,TRBJ2-3,many,TRBV24-1,TGTGCCACCAGTGATTTGGTTTGGCGGGAGGGCCGCTACGAATATACGCAGTATTTT,CATSDLVWREGRYEYTQYF
.,14,TRBJ2-5,many,TRBV7-2,TGTGCCAGCAGCCTGACTAGAGGGGGGGAGACCCAGTACTTC,CASSLTRGGETQYF
.,12,TRBJ2-1,many,TRBV7-8,TGTGCCAGCAGCTTAGTTTCTAATGAGCAGTTCTTC,CASSLVSNEQFF
TRBD1,11,TRBJ2-1,many,TRBV29-1,TGCAGCGTTGCCCCGGACAGGGTAAAGTTCTTC,CSVAPDRVKFF